Only a few counts were recorded for the clone carrying this TCR beta chain. Germline V gene sequence: CDR1 MNHEY, CDR2 SMNVEV (reference sequence). The CDR3 is 15 residues long. V was pared by 4 bases and J by 0 bases, with 11 bases between. The record originates from a study of T cells in Graves' hyperthyroidism and ophthalmopathy. Amplification yielded TCR beta CDR3 regions, with RNA transcripts as the source. An initial round of RT-PCR targeting the TCR CDR3 relied on the HTBI primer set. TCRdb passed the multiplex PCR reads through MiXCR, listing each CDR3 protein once. The sample yields about 700,000 distinct CDR3 sequences, 14% seen once.

Sequencing was performed on blood. This clonotype was sampled from a young woman with Graves' hyperthyroidism. The chain carries TRBV27 and TRBJ2-3; D is uncertain. CDR3 loop: CASSSRAVSTDTQYF. For the CDR3, the DNA is TGTGCCAGCAGTTCCCGAGCCGTTAGCACAGATACGCAGTATTTT.